This T cell receptor (beta chain) originates from a study of PD-L1 blockade in urothelial cancer. Study results and caveats: Patients who had durable benefit saw their tumor-associated blood clones expand more at 3 weeks.

A word on this clone: What it binds is unknown.

Libraries were prepared by immunoSEQ multiplex PCR; TCRdb keeps only in-frame clonotypes and omits some of them. The repertoire holds 38,000 or so clones, with around 83% as singletons. Germline CDR1 and CDR2: MGHRA and YSYEKL. V was trimmed by 2 bases and J by 5 bases, leaving 15 bases between them. The CDR3 spans 15 residues. This clonotype originated in a man aged 55 to 70 with urothelial cancer. The chain links TRBV4-1 to TRBJ2-5; tentative D call: TRBD2 (6 bases). The sequences come from PBMCs, collected around atezolizumab (anti-PD-L1) treatment. CDR3 nucleotides: TGCGCCAGCAGCCAAATTTTAGCGGTAGGGGAGACCCAGTACTTC. Protein: CASSQILAVGETQYF.